These 5 T cell receptor beta chains were sequenced from one sample in a study of blood T cell repertoires in COVID-19 (dated by TCRdb to about 2020). The library was prepared using the immunoSEQ multiplex PCR assay. TCRdb holds this immuneACCESS table with in-frame rearrangements only. Some clones are missing; in checked studies, unresolved V genes explain under half, and the rest has no known cause. This sample holds around 27,000 clones; around 87% were observed only once. About 9.4% of the sample lies in the top ten. The sample taken for sequencing was peripheral blood. These receptors all come from a man aged 60 to 69 with acute or convalescent COVID-19.

The chain uses TRBV9 and TRBJ1-2; D unresolved. Between the trimmed V and J ends, which lost 4 bases and 6 bases, there was a span of 13 bases. Germline CDR1 reads SGDLS; CDR2 reads YYNGEE. This CDR3 has 13 amino acids. The CDR3 nucleotides read TGTGCCAGCAGCTTGACAACCCGGAATGGCTACACCTTC. Its protein is CASSLTTRNGYTF.

The gene calls are TRBV2 and TRBJ1-1; tentative D call: TRBD1 (6 bases). The CDR3 length is 13 residues. Germline V gives CDR1 SNHLY, CDR2 FYNNEI. V lost 4 bases and J lost 0, with 6 bases in between. CDR3 loop: CASSGQVNTEAFF. CDR3 sequence (DNA): TGTGCCAGCAGTGGACAGGTGAACACTGAAGCTTTCTTT.

V and J are TRBV28 and TRBJ2-7, with TRBD2 matching 7 bases. Per germline, CDR1 MDHEN and CDR2 SYDVKM. The V segment lost 6 bases and the J segment 0 bases; nucleotides outside the gene matches: 20. The CDR3 totals 19 residues. In DNA, the CDR3 is TGTGCCAGCAGCCCTGGGCCCTCGGGATATAGCGGGTACTCCTACGAGCAGTACTTC. Amino acid sequence: CASSPGPSGYSGYSYEQYF.

This CDR3 reads CASRLRGGSRGYEQYF. In DNA, the CDR3 is TGTGCAAGTCGTCTCCGGGGGGGCAGTCGCGGCTACGAGCAGTACTTC. The chain recombines TRBV12-2 with TRBJ2-7; TRBD2 was called by the table and not checked on the DNA. TRBV12-2 is a pseudogene. The CDR3 has 16 amino acids.

The chain employs TRBV19 and TRBJ2-3; TRBD1 is a possible D gene (6 bases). Germline V CDR1 and CDR2: LNHDA, SQIVND (reference sequence). V lost 5 bases and J 3 bases, leaving 12 bases between the germline ends. CDR3 length: 14 residues. The CDR3 DNA reads TGTGCCAGTAGTCAGGGGCCGGGGACAGATACGCAGTATTTT. Protein product: CASSQGPGTDTQYF.